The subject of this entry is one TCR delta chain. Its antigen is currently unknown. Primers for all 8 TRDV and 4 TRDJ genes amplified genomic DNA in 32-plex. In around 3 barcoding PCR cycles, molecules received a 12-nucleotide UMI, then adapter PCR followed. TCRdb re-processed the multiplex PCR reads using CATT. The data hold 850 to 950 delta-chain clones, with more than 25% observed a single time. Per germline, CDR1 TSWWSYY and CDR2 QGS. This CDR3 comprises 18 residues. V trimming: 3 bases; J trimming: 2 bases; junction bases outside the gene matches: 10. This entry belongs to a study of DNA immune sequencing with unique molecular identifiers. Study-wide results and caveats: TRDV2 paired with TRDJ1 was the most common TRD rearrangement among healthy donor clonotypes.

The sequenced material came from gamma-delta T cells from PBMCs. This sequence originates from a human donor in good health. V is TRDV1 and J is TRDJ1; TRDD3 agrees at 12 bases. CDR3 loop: CALGDTLGDTHGTDKLIF. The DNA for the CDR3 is TGTGCTCTTGGGGACACCCTGGGGGATACGCATGGTACCGATAAACTCATCTTT.